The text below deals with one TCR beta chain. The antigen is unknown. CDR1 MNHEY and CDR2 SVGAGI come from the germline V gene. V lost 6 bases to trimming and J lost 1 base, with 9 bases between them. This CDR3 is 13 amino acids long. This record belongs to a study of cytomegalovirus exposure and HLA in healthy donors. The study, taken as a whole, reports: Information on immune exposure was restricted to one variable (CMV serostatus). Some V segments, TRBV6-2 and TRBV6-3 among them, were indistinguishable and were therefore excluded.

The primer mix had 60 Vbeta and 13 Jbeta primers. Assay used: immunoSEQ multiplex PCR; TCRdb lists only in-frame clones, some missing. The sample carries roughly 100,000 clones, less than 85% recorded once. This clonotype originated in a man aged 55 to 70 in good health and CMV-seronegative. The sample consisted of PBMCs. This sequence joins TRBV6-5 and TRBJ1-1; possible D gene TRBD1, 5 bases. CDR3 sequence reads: CASRYDRNTEAFF. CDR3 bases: TGTGCCAGCAGGTACGACAGGAACACTGAAGCTTTCTTT.